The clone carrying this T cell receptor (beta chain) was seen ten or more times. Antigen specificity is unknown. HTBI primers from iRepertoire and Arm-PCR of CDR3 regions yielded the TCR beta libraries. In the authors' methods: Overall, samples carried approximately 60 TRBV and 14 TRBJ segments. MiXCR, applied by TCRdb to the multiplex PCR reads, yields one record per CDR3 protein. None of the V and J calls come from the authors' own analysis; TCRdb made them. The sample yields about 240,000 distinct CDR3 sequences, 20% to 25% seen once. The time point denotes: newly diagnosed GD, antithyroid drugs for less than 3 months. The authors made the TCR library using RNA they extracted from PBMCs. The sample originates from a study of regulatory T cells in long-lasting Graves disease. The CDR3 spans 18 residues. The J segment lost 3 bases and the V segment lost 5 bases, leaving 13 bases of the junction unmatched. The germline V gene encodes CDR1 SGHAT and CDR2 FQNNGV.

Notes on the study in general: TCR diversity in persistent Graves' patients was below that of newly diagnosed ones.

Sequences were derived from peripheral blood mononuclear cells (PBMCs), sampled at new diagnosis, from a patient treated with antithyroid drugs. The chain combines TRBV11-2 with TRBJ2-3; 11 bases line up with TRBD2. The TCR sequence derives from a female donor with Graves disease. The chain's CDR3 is CASSPGVRLAGGTDTQYF. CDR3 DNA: TGTGCCAGCAGCCCTGGGGTTCGGCTAGCGGGGGGAACAGATACGCAGTATTTT.